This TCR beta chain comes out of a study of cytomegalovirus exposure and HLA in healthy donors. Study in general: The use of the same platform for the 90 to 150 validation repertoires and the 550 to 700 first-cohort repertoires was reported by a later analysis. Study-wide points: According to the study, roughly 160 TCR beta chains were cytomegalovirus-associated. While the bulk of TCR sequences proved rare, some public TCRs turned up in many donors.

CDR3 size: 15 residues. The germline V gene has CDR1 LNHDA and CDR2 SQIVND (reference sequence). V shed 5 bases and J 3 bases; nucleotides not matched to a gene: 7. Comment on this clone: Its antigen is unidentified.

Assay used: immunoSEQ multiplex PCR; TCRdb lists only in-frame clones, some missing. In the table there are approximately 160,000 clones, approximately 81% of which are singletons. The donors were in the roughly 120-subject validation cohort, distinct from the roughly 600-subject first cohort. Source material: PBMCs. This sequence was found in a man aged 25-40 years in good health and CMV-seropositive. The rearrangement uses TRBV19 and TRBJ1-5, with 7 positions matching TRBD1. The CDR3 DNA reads TGTGCCAGTAGTCCTCCGGGGACAGTCAATCAGCCCCAGCATTTT. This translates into CASSPPGTVNQPQHF.